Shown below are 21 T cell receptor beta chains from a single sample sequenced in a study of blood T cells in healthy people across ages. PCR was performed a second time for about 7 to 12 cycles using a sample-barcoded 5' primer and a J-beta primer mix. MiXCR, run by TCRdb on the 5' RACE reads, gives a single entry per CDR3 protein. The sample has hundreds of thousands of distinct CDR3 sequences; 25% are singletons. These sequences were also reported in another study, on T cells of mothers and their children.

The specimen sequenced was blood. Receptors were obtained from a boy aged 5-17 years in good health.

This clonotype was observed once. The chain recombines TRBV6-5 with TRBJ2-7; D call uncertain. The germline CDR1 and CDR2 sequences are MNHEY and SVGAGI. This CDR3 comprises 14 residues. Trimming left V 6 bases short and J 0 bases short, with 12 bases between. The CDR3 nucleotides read TGTGCCAGCAGGACCGAAATTCTCTCCTACGAGCAGTACTTC. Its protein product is CASRTEILSYEQYF.

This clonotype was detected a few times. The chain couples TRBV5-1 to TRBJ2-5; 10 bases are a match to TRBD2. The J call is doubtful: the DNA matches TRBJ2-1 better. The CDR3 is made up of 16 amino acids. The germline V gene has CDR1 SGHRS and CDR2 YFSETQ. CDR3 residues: CASSLVIPSGGNEQFF. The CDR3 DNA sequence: TGCGCCAGCAGCTTGGTGATCCCTAGCGGGGGTAATGAGCAGTTCTTC.

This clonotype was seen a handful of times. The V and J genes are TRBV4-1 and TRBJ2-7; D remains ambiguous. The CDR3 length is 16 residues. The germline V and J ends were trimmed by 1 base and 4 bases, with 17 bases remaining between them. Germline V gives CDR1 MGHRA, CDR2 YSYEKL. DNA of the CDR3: TGCGCCAGCAGCCAAGGCAACGGAGAACGGTCTTACGAGCAGTACTTC. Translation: CASSQGNGERSYEQYF.

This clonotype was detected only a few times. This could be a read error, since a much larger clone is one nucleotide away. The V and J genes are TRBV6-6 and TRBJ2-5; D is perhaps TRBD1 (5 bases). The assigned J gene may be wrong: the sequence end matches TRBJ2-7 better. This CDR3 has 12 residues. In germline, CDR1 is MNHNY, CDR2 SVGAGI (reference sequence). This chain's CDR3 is CASSLQAYEQYF. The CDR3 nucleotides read TGTGCCAGCAGCTTACAGGCGTACGAGCAGTACTTC.

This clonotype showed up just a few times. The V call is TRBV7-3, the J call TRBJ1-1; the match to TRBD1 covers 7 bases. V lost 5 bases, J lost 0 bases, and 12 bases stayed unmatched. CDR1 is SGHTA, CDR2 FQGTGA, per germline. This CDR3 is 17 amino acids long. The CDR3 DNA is TGTGCCAGCAGCCCCGCAGGGGGGATAGGAATGAACACTGAAGCTTTCTTT. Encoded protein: CASSPAGGIGMNTEAFF.

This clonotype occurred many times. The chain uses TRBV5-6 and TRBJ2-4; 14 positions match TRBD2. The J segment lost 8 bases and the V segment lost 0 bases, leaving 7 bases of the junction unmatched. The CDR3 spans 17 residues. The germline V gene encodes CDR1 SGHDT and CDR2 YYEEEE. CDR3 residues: CASSLGLAGGPRDIQYF. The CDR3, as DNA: TGTGCCAGCAGCTTGGGACTAGCGGGAGGGCCTCGGGACATTCAGTACTTC.

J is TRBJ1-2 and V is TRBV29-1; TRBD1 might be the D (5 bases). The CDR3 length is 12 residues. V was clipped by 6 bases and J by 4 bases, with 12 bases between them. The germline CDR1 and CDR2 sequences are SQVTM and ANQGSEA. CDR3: CSVDRGLYGYTF. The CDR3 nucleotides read TGCAGCGTCGACAGAGGGCTCTATGGCTACACCTTC.

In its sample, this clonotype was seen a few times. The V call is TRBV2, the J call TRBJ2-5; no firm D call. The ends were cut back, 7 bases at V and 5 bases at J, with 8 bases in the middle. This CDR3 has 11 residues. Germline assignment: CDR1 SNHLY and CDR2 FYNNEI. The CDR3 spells CASKVGETQYF. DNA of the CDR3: TGTGCCAGCAAAGTTGGGGAGACCCAGTACTTC.

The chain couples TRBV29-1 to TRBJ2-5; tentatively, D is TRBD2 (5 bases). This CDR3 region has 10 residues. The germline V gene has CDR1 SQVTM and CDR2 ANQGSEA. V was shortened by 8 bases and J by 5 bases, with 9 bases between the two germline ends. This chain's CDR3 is CSSSWETQYF. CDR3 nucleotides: TGCAGCTCTAGCTGGGAGACCCAGTACTTC. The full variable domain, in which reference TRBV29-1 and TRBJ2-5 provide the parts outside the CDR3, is SAVISQKPSRDICQRGTSLTIQCQVDSQVTMMFWYRQQPGQSLTLIATANQGSEATYESGFVIDKFPISRPNLTFSTLTVSNMSPEDSSIYLCSSSWETQYFGPGTRLLVL.

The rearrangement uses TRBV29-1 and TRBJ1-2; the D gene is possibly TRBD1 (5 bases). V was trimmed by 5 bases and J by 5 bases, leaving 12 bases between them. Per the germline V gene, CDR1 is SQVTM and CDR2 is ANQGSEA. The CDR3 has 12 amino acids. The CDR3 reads CSVFRELYGYTF. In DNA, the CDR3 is TGCAGCGTTTTCAGGGAACTTTATGGCTACACCTTC.

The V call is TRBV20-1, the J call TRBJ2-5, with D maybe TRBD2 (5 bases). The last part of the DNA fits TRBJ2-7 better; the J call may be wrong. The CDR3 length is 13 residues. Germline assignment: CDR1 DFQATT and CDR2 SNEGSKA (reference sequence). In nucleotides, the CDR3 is TGCAGTGCCCCGTGGCCTAGCAGTTACGAGCAGTACTTC. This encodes CSAPWPSSYEQYF.

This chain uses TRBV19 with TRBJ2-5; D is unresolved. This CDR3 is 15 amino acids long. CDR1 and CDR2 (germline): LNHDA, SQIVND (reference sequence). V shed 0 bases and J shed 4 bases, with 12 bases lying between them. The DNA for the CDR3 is TGTGCCAGTAGTATAGACCACAATACTCTAGAGACCCAGTACTTC. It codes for CASSIDHNTLETQYF.

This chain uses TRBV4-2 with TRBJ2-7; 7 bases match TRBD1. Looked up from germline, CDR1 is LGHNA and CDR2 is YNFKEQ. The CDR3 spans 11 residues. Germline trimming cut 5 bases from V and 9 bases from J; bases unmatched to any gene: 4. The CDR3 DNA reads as TGTGCCAGCAGCAGCGGACAGGCGCAGTACTTC. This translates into CASSSGQAQYF.

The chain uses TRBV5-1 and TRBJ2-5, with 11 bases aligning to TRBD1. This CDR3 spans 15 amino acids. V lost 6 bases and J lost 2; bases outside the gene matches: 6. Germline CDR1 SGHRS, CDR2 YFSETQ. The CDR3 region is CASNLGQGGQETQYF. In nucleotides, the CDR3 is TGCGCCAGCAACCTGGGACAGGGGGGACAAGAGACCCAGTACTTC.

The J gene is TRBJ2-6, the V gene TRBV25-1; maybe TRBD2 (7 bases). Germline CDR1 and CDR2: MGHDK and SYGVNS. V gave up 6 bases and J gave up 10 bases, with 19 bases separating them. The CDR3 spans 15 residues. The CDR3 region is CASSPVMRGLNVLTF. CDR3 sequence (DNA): TGTGCCAGCAGCCCTGTGATGCGGGGGCTGAACGTCCTGACTTTC.

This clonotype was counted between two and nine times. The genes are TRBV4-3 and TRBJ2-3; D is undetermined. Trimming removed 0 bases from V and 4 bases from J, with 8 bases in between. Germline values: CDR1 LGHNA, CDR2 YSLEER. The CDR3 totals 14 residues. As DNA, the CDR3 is TGCGCCAGCAGCCAAGAGCAGCTTCCAGATACGCAGTATTTT. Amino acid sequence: CASSQEQLPDTQYF.

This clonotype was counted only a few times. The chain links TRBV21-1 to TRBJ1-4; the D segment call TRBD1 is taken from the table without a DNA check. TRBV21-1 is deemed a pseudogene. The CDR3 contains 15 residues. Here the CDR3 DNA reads TGTGCCAGCAGCGCTTCCGGGACGGGGAATGAAAAACTGTTTTTT. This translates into CASSASGTGNEKLFF.

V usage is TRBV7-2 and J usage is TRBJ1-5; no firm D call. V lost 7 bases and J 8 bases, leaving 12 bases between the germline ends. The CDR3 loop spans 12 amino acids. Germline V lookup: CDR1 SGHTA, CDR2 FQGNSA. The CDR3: CASTTTEEPQHF. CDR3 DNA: TGTGCCAGCACCACGACGGAGGAGCCCCAGCATTTT.

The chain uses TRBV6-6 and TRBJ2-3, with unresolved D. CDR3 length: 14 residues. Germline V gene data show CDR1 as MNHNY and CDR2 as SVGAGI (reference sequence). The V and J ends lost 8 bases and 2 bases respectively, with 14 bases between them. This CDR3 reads CASQTTPYTDTQYF. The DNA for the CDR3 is TGTGCCAGCCAGACGACTCCTTACACAGATACGCAGTATTTT.

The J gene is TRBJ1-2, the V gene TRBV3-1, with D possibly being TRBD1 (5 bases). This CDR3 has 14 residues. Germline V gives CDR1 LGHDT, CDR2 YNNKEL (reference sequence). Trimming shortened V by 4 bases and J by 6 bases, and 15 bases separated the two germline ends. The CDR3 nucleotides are TGTGCCAGCAGCCCGATAGGGACGGTCCATGGCTACACCTTC. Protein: CASSPIGTVHGYTF.

This CDR3 is CASSHRTGSVGTQYF. CDR3 coding DNA: TGTGCCAGCAGCCATCGGACAGGGTCGGTCGGTACGCAGTATTTT. The chain recombines TRBV7-2 with TRBJ2-3; 8 bases line up with TRBD1. The CDR3 covers 15 residues. J was trimmed by 8 bases and V by 5 bases; bases with no gene match: 12. The germline CDR1 and CDR2 sequences are SGHTA and FQGNSA.